The 29 T cell receptor beta chains reported below all come from one sample, sequenced in a study of beta chain features in type 1 diabetes. Points from the study as a whole: Among all four CD4+ subsets, Type 1 diabetes patients had TCRB CDR3s that were moderately but significantly shorter.

Since all of the isolated RNA was reverse transcribed, expressed TCRB transcripts were what got sequenced. The data were produced by immunoSEQ multiplex PCR, yet TCRdb's version contains in-frame clones alone and is incomplete. Here the sample spans about 340,000 clones, roughly 9% being singletons. Their antigens are not known. Material: central memory CD4+ T cells from blood. The receptors come from a man between 25 and 39 years old with type 1 diabetes.

This clone was observed a few times. The chain is built from TRBV7-2 and TRBJ2-2, with 10 bases aligning to TRBD1. The J segment lost 1 base and the V segment lost 6 bases, leaving 2 bases of the junction unmatched. The V gene's germline CDR1 is SGHTA and CDR2 FQGNSA. CDR3 length: 15 residues. DNA of the CDR3: TGTGCCAGCAGACGGGACAGGGGGAACACCGGGGAGCTGTTTTTT. This gives the protein CASRRDRGNTGELFF.

This clone was seen only a few times. The V and J genes are TRBV25-1 and TRBJ1-6; unclear D gene. There are 12 residues in the CDR3. The germline CDR1 and CDR2 sequences are MGHDK and SYGVNS. The V end lost 3 bases, the J end lost 13 bases, and 10 bases lay between the germline ends. Here the CDR3 reads CASSEDRSPLHF. Written as DNA, the CDR3 is TGTGCCAGCAGTGAGGATCGTTCCCCCCTCCACTTT.

This clone was counted a single time. The sample holds other DNA sequences that translate to the same CDR3. The genes are TRBV10-2 and TRBJ1-5, with D unclear. Trimming stripped 3 bases from V and 2 bases from J, with 5 bases between. CDR1 is WSHSY, CDR2 SAAADI, per germline. The CDR3 has 13 residues. CDR3 amino acids: CASSDLGNQPQHF. The CDR3 bases are TGCGCCAGCAGTGATCTAGGCAATCAGCCCCAGCATTTT.

The V and J genes are TRBV6-5 and TRBJ1-1; 8 bases map to TRBD1. V was pared by 7 bases and J by 4 bases, with 8 bases of the junction left unmatched. This CDR3 is 14 amino acids long. Germline CDR1 MNHEY, CDR2 SVGAGI. Here the CDR3 reads CASTKTGAGTEAFF. For the CDR3, the DNA is TGTGCCAGCACCAAGACAGGGGCGGGCACTGAAGCTTTCTTT.

The table lists this clone with many counts. V and J are TRBV4-3 and TRBJ2-3; 9 positions match TRBD2. Per germline, CDR1 LGHNA and CDR2 YSLEER. This CDR3 contains 18 residues. Trimming cost V 6 bases and J 5 bases; bases outside gene matches: 18. CDR3 residues: CASSLLWASGVGGDTQYF. CDR3 in DNA: TGCGCCAGCAGTCTTCTTTGGGCTAGCGGGGTTGGGGGAGATACGCAGTATTTT.

Here the CDR3 DNA reads TGTGCCAGCAGCTTAGGTCTCCAGGGCCAGGATGGCTACACCTTC. It yields the protein CASSLGLQGQDGYTF. The chain employs TRBV7-9 and TRBJ1-2, with D perhaps matching TRBD1 (5 bases). The germline V and J ends were trimmed by 1 base and 6 bases, with 15 bases remaining between them. Germline values: CDR1 SEHNR, CDR2 FQNEAQ (reference sequence). This CDR3 is 15 amino acids long.

This chain connects TRBV6-5 to TRBJ1-6; a possible D gene is TRBD1 (5 bases). The germline V and J ends were trimmed by 0 bases and 4 bases, with 7 bases remaining between them. This CDR3 spans 15 amino acids. Germline lookup yields CDR1 MNHEY and CDR2 SVGAGI. The CDR3 reads CASSYSGTYNSPLHF. The DNA of the CDR3 is TGTGCCAGCAGTTACTCCGGGACGTATAATTCACCCCTCCACTTT.

The chain has TRBV5-1 and TRBJ2-2; 7 nucleotides align to TRBD2. The ends lost 0 bases at V and 5 bases at J; junction bases unmatched: 4. Germline V gene lookup returns CDR1 SGHRS and CDR2 YFSETQ. The CDR3 is 15 amino acids. The CDR3 sequence: CASSLGPRGTGELFF. DNA of the CDR3: TGCGCCAGCAGCTTGGGACCGCGGGGGACCGGGGAGCTGTTTTTT.

A few counts support this clone. The J gene is TRBJ1-3, the V gene TRBV15; D gene uncertain. V was cut by 1 base and J by 4 bases, with 8 bases left in between. The length of the CDR3 is 14 residues. Germline lookup yields CDR1 LNHNV and CDR2 YYDKDF (reference sequence). The CDR3 region is CATSRGPAGNTIYF. CDR3 DNA sequence: TGTGCCACCAGCAGAGGACCGGCGGGAAACACCATATATTTT.

As to this clone: Just one base apart from a much larger clone, this may be a read error. The rearrangement links TRBV7-6 to TRBJ2-3; D is unclear. V was shortened by 4 bases and J by 2 bases, with 1 base between the two germline ends. The CDR3 extends over 11 amino acids. Per the germline V gene, CDR1 is SGHVS and CDR2 is FNYEAQ. CDR3 DNA sequence: TGTGCCAGCAGCTCCACAGATACGCAGTATTTT. It codes for CASSSTDTQYF.

This clone was counted between two and nine times. The chain links TRBV7-2 to TRBJ2-7, with D possibly being TRBD1 (6 bases). V was clipped by 0 bases and J by 6 bases, with 9 bases between them. The CDR3 consists of 13 residues. The germline gives CDR1 SGHTA, CDR2 FQGNSA. Here the CDR3 reads CASSLAQGPEQYF. The CDR3 DNA is TGTGCCAGCAGCTTAGCCCAGGGGCCCGAGCAGTACTTC.

This clone is a singleton in its sample. CDR3 region: CASRLNHRDRGTSTDTQYF. The CDR3 DNA reads as TGTGCCAGCAGGCTAAACCACCGGGACAGGGGGACTAGCACAGATACGCAGTATTTT. The J gene is TRBJ2-3, the V gene TRBV5-6, with TRBD1 matching 11 bases. The ends lost 5 bases at V and 0 bases at J; junction bases unmatched: 14. Germline V gene sequence: CDR1 SGHDT, CDR2 YYEEEE. CDR3 length: 19 amino acids.

This clone showed up just a few times. The rearrangement uses TRBV7-9 and TRBJ1-1, with D possibly TRBD1 on 5 matching bases. This CDR3 region has 12 residues. V lost 3 bases and J 5 bases, leaving 7 bases between the germline ends. Per the germline V gene, CDR1 is SEHNR and CDR2 is FQNEAQ (reference sequence). The DNA for the CDR3 is TGTGCCAGCAGCTTCGAGGGGACTGAAGCTTTCTTT. Its protein product is CASSFEGTEAFF.

This clone occurred once. V gene TRBV18 combines with J gene TRBJ2-7; D is ambiguous. CDR1 and CDR2 (germline): KGHSH, LQKENI. With 3 bases removed from V and 3 bases from J, the gap between germline ends came to 12 bases. The CDR3 sequence is 14 residues long. The CDR3, as DNA: TGTGCCAGCTCACCGGCTCTGGCAGGCTACGAGCAGTACTTC. It specifies CASSPALAGYEQYF. The full variable domain, in which reference TRBV18 and TRBJ2-7 provide the parts outside the CDR3, is NAGVMQNPRHLVRRRGQEARLRCSPMKGHSHVYWYRQLPEEGLKFMVYLQKENIIDESGMPKERFSAEFPKEGPSILRIQQVVRGDSAAYFCASSPALAGYEQYFGPGTRLTVT.

There are a few counts of this clone. The rearrangement uses TRBV7-9 and TRBJ1-4; 7 positions agree with TRBD1. The CDR3 totals 13 residues. With V trimmed by 4 bases and J by 8 bases, 4 bases remained unmatched. Germline values: CDR1 SEHNR, CDR2 FQNEAQ (reference sequence). CDR3 loop: CASSYQGDEKLFF. CDR3 nucleotide sequence: TGTGCCAGCAGCTATCAGGGGGACGAAAAACTGTTTTTT.

V is TRBV6-5 and J is TRBJ2-5; D not resolved. V was pared by 5 bases and J by 2 bases, with 3 bases between. Germline CDR1 MNHEY, CDR2 SVGAGI. The CDR3 is 11 amino acids. The CDR3 DNA is TGTGCCAGCAGTACACAAGAGACCCAGTACTTC. Protein sequence: CASSTQETQYF.

In its sample, this clone was seen many times. V and J are TRBV5-5 and TRBJ1-2; D uncertain. Trimming removed 2 bases at V and 5 bases at J, with 13 bases between. This CDR3 region has 14 residues. Per germline, CDR1 SGHKS and CDR2 YYEKEE (reference sequence). The CDR3 sequence is CASSFGSTGYGYTF. As DNA, the CDR3 is TGTGCCAGCAGCTTCGGGAGCACGGGATATGGCTACACCTTC. Variable domain in full (rest from reference TRBV5-5 and TRBJ1-2): DAGVTQSPTHLIKTRGQQVTLRCSPISGHKSVSWYQQVLGQGPQFIFQYYEKEERGRGNFPDRFSARQFPNYSSELNVNALLLGDSALYLCASSFGSTGYGYTFGSGTRLTVV.

This clone was detected only a few times. The chain links TRBV2 to TRBJ2-3; D not resolved. V was trimmed by 4 bases and J by 3 bases, leaving 14 bases between them. Germline values: CDR1 SNHLY, CDR2 FYNNEI. The CDR3 is 15 amino acids. The CDR3 here is CASSARTARTDTQYF. The DNA for the CDR3 is TGTGCCAGCAGTGCCCGAACCGCCCGTACAGATACGCAGTATTTT.

This clone was seen a few times. This sequence joins TRBV7-2 and TRBJ1-2; weak D call: TRBD1 (5 bases). Looked up from germline, CDR1 is SGHTA and CDR2 is FQGNSA. Trimming shortened V by 1 base and J by 4 bases, and 10 bases separated the two germline ends. There are 14 residues in the CDR3. CDR3 nucleotide sequence: TGTGCCAGCAGCTTAGACCGGGACGGCTATGGCTACACCTTC. Encoded protein: CASSLDRDGYGYTF.

This clone was observed a handful of times. The chain combines TRBV5-1 with TRBJ2-3; TRBD1 might be the D (6 bases). Germline assignment: CDR1 SGHRS and CDR2 YFSETQ. The CDR3 length is 15 residues. The ends were cut back, 0 bases at V and 4 bases at J, with 12 bases in the middle. The CDR3 reads CASSLVGQSADTQYF. Here the CDR3 DNA reads TGCGCCAGCAGCTTGGTGGGACAATCGGCAGATACGCAGTATTTT.

The chain couples TRBV4-1 to TRBJ2-3; 11 nucleotides agree with TRBD2. This CDR3 is 18 amino acids long. CDR1 is MGHRA and CDR2 is YSYEKL in the germline V gene. Trimming at V came to 0 bases and at J to 2 bases, leaving 7 bases not matched to a gene. The CDR3 coding sequence is TGCGCCAGCAGCCAAGAGACCCTAGCGGGGGGTCTCACAGATACGCAGTATTTT. Translation: CASSQETLAGGLTDTQYF.

This clone was picked up a small number of times. The rearrangement links TRBV30 to TRBJ2-6; the D call may be TRBD1 or TRBD2 (5 bases each). The V end was cut by 8 bases, the J end by 0 bases, with 5 bases between. The CDR3 sequence is 12 residues long. Germline lookup yields CDR1 GTSNPN and CDR2 SVGIG (reference sequence). CDR3 region: CAGGSGANVLTF. In DNA form, the CDR3 reads TGTGCCGGGGGCTCTGGGGCCAACGTCCTGACTTTC.

In its sample, this clone was seen a few times. This chain links TRBV29-1 with TRBJ2-3; possible D gene TRBD1, 6 bases. V was trimmed by 6 bases and J by 1 base, leaving 11 bases between them. CDR1 is SQVTM, CDR2 ANQGSEA, per germline. The CDR3 loop spans 13 amino acids. The DNA for the CDR3 is TGCAGCGTCTTACAGGGAGGCACAGATACGCAGTATTTT. Its translation is CSVLQGGTDTQYF.

This clone was counted a few times. The chain combines TRBV7-2 with TRBJ2-1, with 9 nucleotides matching TRBD1. The CDR3 loop spans 13 amino acids. Germline loops: CDR1 SGHTA, CDR2 FQGNSA. Unmatched junction bases numbered 8, after V lost 10 bases and J lost 7 bases. CDR3 nucleotide sequence: TGTGCCACGGGACAGGGTACTCTAAATGAGCAGTTCTTC. Translation gives CATGQGTLNEQFF.

This clone has more than one count but fewer than ten. V and J are TRBV19 and TRBJ1-2, with a tentative D call TRBD1 (5 bases). The CDR3 is 13 residues long. Trimming took 6 bases from V and 4 from J, leaving 12 bases between them. The germline V gene encodes CDR1 LNHDA and CDR2 SQIVND (reference sequence). The CDR3 DNA sequence: TGTGCCAGTAGCCCGGGACGCACCTATGGCTACACCTTC. Translated: CASSPGRTYGYTF. Drawing the rest from reference TRBV19 and TRBJ1-2, the complete variable domain is DGGITQSPKYLFRKEGQNVTLSCEQNLNHDAMYWYRQDPGQGLRLIYYSQIVNDFQKGDIAEGYSVSREKKESFPLTVTSAQKNPTAFYLCASSPGRTYGYTFGSGTRLTVV.

The chain couples TRBV5-4 to TRBJ1-4; 8 nucleotides agree with TRBD1. CDR1 and CDR2 (germline): SGHNT, YYREEE (reference sequence). V was pared by 4 bases and J by 8 bases, with 10 bases of the junction left unmatched. The CDR3 loop spans 15 amino acids. The CDR3: CASSPGTGPGEKLFF. The CDR3 DNA reads as TGTGCCAGCAGCCCCGGGACAGGTCCAGGGGAAAAACTGTTTTTT.

The chain employs TRBV10-3 and TRBJ2-3; 7 positions agree with TRBD2. V lost 5 bases to trimming and J lost 3 bases; unmatched junction nucleotides: 11. The CDR3 is made up of 16 amino acids. In germline, CDR1 is ENHRY, CDR2 SYGVKD. DNA of the CDR3: TGTGCCATCAGTATCTCGTCTGGACTAGTGACAGATACGCAGTATTTT. It yields the protein CAISISSGLVTDTQYF.

This clone was picked up many times. The chain carries TRBV27 and TRBJ1-5, with 7 positions matching TRBD1. Trimming at V came to 5 bases and at J to 0 bases, leaving 4 bases not matched to a gene. The CDR3 spans 15 residues. CDR1 is MNHEY and CDR2 is SMNVEV in the germline V gene (reference sequence). The CDR3 protein is CASSRGQFSNQPQHF. CDR3 in DNA: TGTGCCAGCAGTAGGGGACAGTTTAGCAATCAGCCCCAGCATTTT.

This clone has more than one count but fewer than ten. The chain couples TRBV5-4 to TRBJ2-1; 7 bases align to TRBD2. Germline V CDR1 and CDR2: SGHNT, YYREEE (reference sequence). This CDR3 comprises 14 residues. The J segment lost 6 bases and the V segment lost 5 bases, leaving 8 bases of the junction unmatched. The CDR3 protein is CASRDPSGSNEQFF. The CDR3 nucleotides read TGTGCCAGCAGGGACCCTAGCGGAAGCAATGAGCAGTTCTTC.